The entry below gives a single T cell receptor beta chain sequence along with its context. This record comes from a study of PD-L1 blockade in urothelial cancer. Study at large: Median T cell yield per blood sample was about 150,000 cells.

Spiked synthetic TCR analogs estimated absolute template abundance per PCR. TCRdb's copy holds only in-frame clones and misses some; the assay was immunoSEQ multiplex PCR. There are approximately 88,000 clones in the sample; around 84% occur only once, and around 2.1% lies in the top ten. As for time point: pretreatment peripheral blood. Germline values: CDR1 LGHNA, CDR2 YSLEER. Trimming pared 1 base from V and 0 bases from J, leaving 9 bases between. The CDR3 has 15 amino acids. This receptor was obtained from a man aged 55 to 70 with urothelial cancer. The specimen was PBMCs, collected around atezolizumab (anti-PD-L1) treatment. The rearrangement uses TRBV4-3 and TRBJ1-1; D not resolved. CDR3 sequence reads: CASSQAYRVNTEAFF. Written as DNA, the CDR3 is TGCGCCAGCAGCCAAGCGTATCGGGTGAACACTGAAGCTTTCTTT.